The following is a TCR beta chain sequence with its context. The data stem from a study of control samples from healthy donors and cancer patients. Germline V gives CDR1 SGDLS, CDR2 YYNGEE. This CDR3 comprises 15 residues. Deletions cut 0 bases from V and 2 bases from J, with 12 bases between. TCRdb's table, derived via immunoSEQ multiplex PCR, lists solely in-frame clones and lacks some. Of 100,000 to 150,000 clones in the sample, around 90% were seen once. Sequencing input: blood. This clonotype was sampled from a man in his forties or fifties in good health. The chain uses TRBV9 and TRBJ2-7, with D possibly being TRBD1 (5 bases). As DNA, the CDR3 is TGTGCCAGCAGCGTAGGGCAGGGAATCGCCTACGAGCAGTACTTC. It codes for CASSVGQGIAYEQYF.